This is a list of T cell receptor beta chains from one sample in a study of CD8+ T cells in alopecia areata. Repertoires were generated with immunoSEQ multiplex PCR, while TCRdb's copy carries only in-frame clones and drops some. This repertoire shows approximately 200,000 clones, 50% to 60% found once; its top ten account for about 3%. Source: CD4+ T cells sorted from blood, taken at week 4, from a patient treated with tofacitinib. The origin of the receptors is a human donor with alopecia areata. The CDR3 runs from the conserved cysteine through the conserved F or W. D genes are given only for firm matches. Size is stated for part of the rows, as once, few or many counts, or as a class when the clone is expanded.

DNA: TGTGCCAGCAGTTTACAGGGGGCCGGTGGCAATCAGCCCCAGCATTTT
CDR3: CASSLQGAGGNQPQHF
J: TRBJ1-5
V: TRBV27
size: NA
length: 16
D: TRBD1

DNA: TGCAGCGTTGCGAGTCCGGACAGGGGGACAGATACGCAGTATTTT
CDR3: CSVASPDRGTDTQYF
J: TRBJ2-3
V: TRBV29-1
size: NA
length: 15
D: TRBD1

DNA: TGTGCCAGCAGGGACAGGCAAGAGACCCAGTACTTC
CDR3: CASRDRQETQYF
J: TRBJ2-5
V: TRBV7-9
size: NA
length: 12
D: TRBD1

DNA: TGTGCCAGCAGTTTAAAAGGCCTCTTTGGACGGCTGAACACTGAAGCTTTCTTT
CDR3: CASSLKGLFGRLNTEAFF
J: TRBJ1-1
V: TRBV28
size: NA
length: 18
D: NA

DNA: TGTGCCAGCAGCTTATACCTTCTAGCCAAAAACATTCAGTACTTC
CDR3: CASSLYLLAKNIQYF
J: TRBJ2-4
V: TRBV13
size: NA
length: 15
D: NA

DNA: TGTGCCAGCAGCTTAGATGGTTCAGGGAGGAGTGGCTACACCTTC
CDR3: CASSLDGSGRSGYTF
J: TRBJ1-2
V: TRBV7-2
size: NA
length: 15
D: NA

DNA: TGTGCCATCAGTGAGTCGTACGGCAGGGGAAATTCACCCCTCCACTTT
CDR3: CAISESYGRGNSPLHF
J: TRBJ1-6
V: TRBV10-3
size: NA
length: 16
D: NA

DNA: TGCAGCGCCGGGACCGCCCGGGACACTGAAGCTTTCTTT
CDR3: CSAGTARDTEAFF
J: TRBJ1-1
V: TRBV29-1
size: few
length: 13
D: NA

DNA: TGCGCCAGCAGCGAGGTGGAAGAGACCCAGTACTTC
CDR3: CASSEVEETQYF
J: TRBJ2-5
V: TRBV5-1
size: NA
length: 12
D: NA

DNA: TGTGCCAGCAGTTTCGGACAGGGGAGCACAGATACGCAGTATTTT
CDR3: CASSFGQGSTDTQYF
J: TRBJ2-3
V: TRBV27
size: NA
length: 15
D: TRBD1

DNA: TGTGCCAGCAGTCCCGGGACAGCGTTCAATCAGCCCCAGCATTTT
CDR3: CASSPGTAFNQPQHF
J: TRBJ1-5
V: TRBV6-4
size: NA
length: 15
D: TRBD1

DNA: TGTGCCAGCAGTGATAGGCCAGCGGGGGACTCTATGGTGGAGCAGTTCTTC
CDR3: CASSDRPAGDSMVEQFF
J: TRBJ2-1
V: TRBV6-1
size: few
length: 17
D: TRBD2

DNA: TGTGCCTGTGCCGCGGAATACAATGAGCAGTTCTTC
CDR3: CACAAEYNEQFF
J: TRBJ2-1
V: TRBV30
size: NA
length: 12
D: NA

DNA: TGTGCCAGCAGTGGGAGGTTCGACGAGCAGTACTTC
CDR3: CASSGRFDEQYF
J: TRBJ2-7
V: TRBV6-1
size: NA
length: 12
D: NA

DNA: TGTGCCTGGAGTCTGGGGAGGAACACTGAAGCTTTCTTT
CDR3: CAWSLGRNTEAFF
J: TRBJ1-1
V: TRBV30
size: NA
length: 13
D: NA